The sequence of this TCR beta chain was determined in a study of blood T cell repertoires in COVID-19. Study at large: Whether acute or convalescent, the COVID-19 samples came from the United States, Italy and Spain.

The CDR3 length is 16 residues. CDR1 and CDR2 from the germline V gene are SGHTA and FQGTGA. V was pared by 5 bases and J by 3 bases, with 16 bases between. In the original processing: Cell counts per sample came from amplifying reference gene primers. The table came from immunoSEQ multiplex PCR; TCRdb's copy has only in-frame clones and leaves some out. That table supplies the V and J calls and clone size; D and trimming were determined from the DNA. The table records about 240,000 clones, around 90% of them present only once. The receptor was isolated from a woman aged 35 to 49 who had recovered from COVID-19. The chain links TRBV7-3 to TRBJ2-2; a weak D match, TRBD1 (6 bases). The sequenced sample was peripheral blood. In DNA form, the CDR3 reads TGTGCCAGCAGCCAAAGAAGGGGGACGCACACCGGGGAGCTGTTTTTT. Translated: CASSQRRGTHTGELFF. Complete variable domain (other parts from reference TRBV7-3 and TRBJ2-2): GAGVSQTPSNKVTEKGKYVELRCDPISGHTALYWYRQSLGQGPEFLIYFQGTGAADDSGLPNDRFFAVRPEGSVSTLKIQRTERGDSAVYLCASSQRRGTHTGELFFGEGSRLTVL.